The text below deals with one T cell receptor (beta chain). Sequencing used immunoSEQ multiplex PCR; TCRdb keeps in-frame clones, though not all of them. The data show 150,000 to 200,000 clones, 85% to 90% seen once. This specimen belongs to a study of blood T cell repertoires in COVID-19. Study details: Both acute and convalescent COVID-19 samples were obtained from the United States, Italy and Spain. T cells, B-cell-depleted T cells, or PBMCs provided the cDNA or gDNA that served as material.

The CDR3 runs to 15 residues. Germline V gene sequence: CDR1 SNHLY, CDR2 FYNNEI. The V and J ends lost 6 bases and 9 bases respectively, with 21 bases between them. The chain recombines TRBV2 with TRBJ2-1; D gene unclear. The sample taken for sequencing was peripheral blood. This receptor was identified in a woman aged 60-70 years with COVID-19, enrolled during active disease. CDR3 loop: CASSRGAYGLSEQFF. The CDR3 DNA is TGTGCCAGCAGCCGAGGCGCCTACGGGTTGAGTGAGCAGTTCTTC.